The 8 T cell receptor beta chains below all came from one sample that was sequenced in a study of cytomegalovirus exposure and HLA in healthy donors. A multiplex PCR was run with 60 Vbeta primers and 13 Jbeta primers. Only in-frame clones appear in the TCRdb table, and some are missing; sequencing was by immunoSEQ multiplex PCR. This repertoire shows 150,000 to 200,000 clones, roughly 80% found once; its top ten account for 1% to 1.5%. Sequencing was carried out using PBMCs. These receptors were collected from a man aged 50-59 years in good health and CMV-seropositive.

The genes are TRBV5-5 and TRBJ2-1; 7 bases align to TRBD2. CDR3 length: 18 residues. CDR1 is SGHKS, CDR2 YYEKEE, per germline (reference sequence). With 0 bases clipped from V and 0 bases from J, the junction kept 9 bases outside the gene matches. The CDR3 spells CASSLGTYRTSSYNEQFF. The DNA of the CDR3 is TGTGCCAGCAGCTTGGGTACCTACAGGACTAGCTCCTACAATGAGCAGTTCTTC. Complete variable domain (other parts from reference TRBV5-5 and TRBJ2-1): DAGVTQSPTHLIKTRGQQVTLRCSPISGHKSVSWYQQVLGQGPQFIFQYYEKEERGRGNFPDRFSARQFPNYSSELNVNALLLGDSALYLCASSLGTYRTSSYNEQFFGPGTRLTVL.

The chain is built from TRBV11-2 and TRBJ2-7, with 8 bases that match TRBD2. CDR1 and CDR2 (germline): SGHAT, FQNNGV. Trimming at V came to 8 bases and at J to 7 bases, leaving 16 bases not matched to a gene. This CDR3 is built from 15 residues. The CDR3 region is CASSGSGGDAREQYF. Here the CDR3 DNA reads TGTGCCAGCTCCGGAAGCGGGGGAGACGCCAGGGAGCAGTACTTC.

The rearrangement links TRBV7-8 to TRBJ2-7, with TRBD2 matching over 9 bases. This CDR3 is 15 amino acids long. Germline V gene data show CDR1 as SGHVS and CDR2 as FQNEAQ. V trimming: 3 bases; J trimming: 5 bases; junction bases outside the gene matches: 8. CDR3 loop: CASSLAGGPKNEQYF. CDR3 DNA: TGTGCCAGCAGCTTGGCGGGGGGGCCTAAGAACGAGCAGTACTTC.

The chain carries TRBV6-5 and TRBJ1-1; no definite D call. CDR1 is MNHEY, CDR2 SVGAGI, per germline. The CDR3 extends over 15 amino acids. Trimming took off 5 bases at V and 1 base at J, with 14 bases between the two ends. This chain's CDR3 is CASSALGQRNTEAFF. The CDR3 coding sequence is TGTGCCAGCAGTGCCTTGGGCCAGAGGAACACTGAAGCTTTCTTT.

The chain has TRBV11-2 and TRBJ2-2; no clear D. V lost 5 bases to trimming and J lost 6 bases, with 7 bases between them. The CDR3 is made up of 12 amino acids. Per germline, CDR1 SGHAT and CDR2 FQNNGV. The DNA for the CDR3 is TGTGCCAGCAGCACACCGTCCGGGGAGCTGTTTTTT. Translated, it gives CASSTPSGELFF.

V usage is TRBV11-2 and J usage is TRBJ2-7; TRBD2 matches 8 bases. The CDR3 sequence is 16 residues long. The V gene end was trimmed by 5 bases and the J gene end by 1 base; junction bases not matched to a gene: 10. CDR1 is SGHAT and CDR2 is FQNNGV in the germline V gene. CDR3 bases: TGTGCCAGCAGCCTGAACCTCGTAGCGGGGTCCTACGAGCAGTACTTC. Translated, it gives CASSLNLVAGSYEQYF.

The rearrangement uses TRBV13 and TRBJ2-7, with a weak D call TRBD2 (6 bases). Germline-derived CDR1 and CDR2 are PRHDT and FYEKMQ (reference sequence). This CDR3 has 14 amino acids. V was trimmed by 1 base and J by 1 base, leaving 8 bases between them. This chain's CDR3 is CASSLVGTSYEQYF. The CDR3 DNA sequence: TGTGCCAGCAGCTTAGTCGGGACTTCCTACGAGCAGTACTTC. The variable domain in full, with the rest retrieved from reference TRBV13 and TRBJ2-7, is AAGVIQSPRHLIKEKRETATLKCYPIPRHDTVYWYQQGPGQDPQFLISFYEKMQSDKGSIPDRFSAQQFSDYHSELNMSSLELGDSALYFCASSLVGTSYEQYFGPGTRLTVT.

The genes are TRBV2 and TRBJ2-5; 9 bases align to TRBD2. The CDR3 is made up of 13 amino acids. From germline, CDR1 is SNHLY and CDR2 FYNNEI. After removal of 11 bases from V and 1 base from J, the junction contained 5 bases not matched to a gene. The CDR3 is CAGAGGPQETQYF. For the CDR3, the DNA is TGTGCCGGCGCGGGGGGGCCCCAAGAGACCCAGTACTTC.